The 8 T cell receptor beta chains reported below all come from one sample, sequenced in a study of identical twins. In TCRdb, the 5' RACE reads were re-called with MiXCR into one record per CDR3 protein. The sample contains hundreds of thousands of distinct CDR3 sequences, about 12% of which appear only once. This sample also belongs to another study, concerning yellow fever vaccine responses in identical twins.

Sequencing was done on a sample of PBMCs. These receptor sequences come from a woman between 18 and 29 years old in good health.

The V call is TRBV6-2 or TRBV6-3, the J call TRBJ1-6; 10 bases align to TRBD1. Germline assignment: CDR1 MNHEY and CDR2 SVGEGT. V lost 4 bases to trimming and J lost 6 bases; unmatched junction nucleotides: 15. The CDR3 consists of 19 residues. The DNA of the CDR3 is TGTGCCAGCAGTTCCCAAGGGACAGGGGCGTTCCCTTTTAATTCACCCCTCCACTTT. Protein product: CASSSQGTGAFPFNSPLHF.

The V and J genes are TRBV5-1 and TRBJ2-1, with D possibly being TRBD2 (7 bases). Between the trimmed V and J ends, which lost 0 bases and 7 bases, there was a span of 14 bases. Germline V lookup: CDR1 SGHRS, CDR2 YFSETQ. CDR3 length: 15 amino acids. This chain's CDR3 is CASSLGGASGNEQFF. The CDR3 region has the DNA TGCGCCAGCAGCTTGGGGGGGGCTAGCGGAAATGAGCAGTTCTTC. The complete variable domain, with remaining parts taken from reference TRBV5-1 and TRBJ2-1, reads KAGVTQTPRYLIKTRGQQVTLSCSPISGHRSVSWYQQTPGQGLQFLFEYFSETQRNKGNFPGRFSGRQFSNSRSEMNVSTLELGDSALYLCASSLGGASGNEQFFGPGTRLTVL.

The V call is TRBV7-9, the J call TRBJ2-2, with D unclear. V was shortened by 5 bases and J by 4 bases, with 11 bases between the two germline ends. Germline-derived CDR1 and CDR2 are SEHNR and FQNEAQ (reference sequence). This CDR3 spans 14 amino acids. CDR3 coding DNA: TGTGCCAGCAGCGCACCCGCCGGCACCGGGGAGCTGTTTTTT. It translates to CASSAPAGTGELFF.

This clonotype came up a few times. V is TRBV29-1 and J is TRBJ1-1; tentative D call: TRBD1 (6 bases). The germline CDR1 and CDR2 sequences are SQVTM and ANQGSEA. This CDR3 spans 13 amino acids. V was trimmed by 7 bases and J by 1 base, leaving 13 bases between them. CDR3 DNA sequence: TGCAGCGCCGGTGGGGGGCAGAACACTGAAGCTTTCTTT. Its protein is CSAGGGQNTEAFF.

The CDR3 is CASSSVTGVYEQYF. CDR3 DNA sequence: TGCGCCAGCAGTTCGGTGACAGGGGTTTACGAGCAGTACTTC. V and J are TRBV5-1 and TRBJ2-7, with 8 bases that match TRBD1. From germline, CDR1 is SGHRS and CDR2 YFSETQ. The CDR3 runs to 14 residues. Germline trimming cut 5 bases from V and 4 bases from J; bases unmatched to any gene: 8.

This clonotype was detected only a few times. The chain employs TRBV5-1 and TRBJ2-2; no reliable D call. The germline CDR1 and CDR2 sequences are SGHRS and YFSETQ. CDR3 length: 15 residues. Trimming took 0 bases from V and 0 from J, leaving 6 bases between them. CDR3 nucleotide sequence: TGCGCCAGCAGCTTGGCCACTACGAACACCGGGGAGCTGTTTTTT. It encodes CASSLATTNTGELFF.

This clonotype was found a few times. This chain uses TRBV29-1 with TRBJ1-2; D is perhaps TRBD1 (5 bases). The CDR3 covers 13 residues. V was trimmed by 8 bases and J by 3 bases, leaving 16 bases between them. CDR1 is SQVTM, CDR2 ANQGSEA, per germline. CDR3 bases: TGCAGCACTGAGCTGGGGGGTGACTATGGCTACACCTTC. It encodes CSTELGGDYGYTF.

J is TRBJ2-7 and V is TRBV27; D is ambiguous. Trimming took off 11 bases at V and 7 bases at J, with 9 bases between the two ends. The V gene's germline CDR1 is MNHEY and CDR2 SMNVEV (reference sequence). CDR3 length: 9 amino acids. CDR3 coding DNA: TGTGCCGGTACGTTAGAGCAGTACTTC. Its protein product is CAGTLEQYF.